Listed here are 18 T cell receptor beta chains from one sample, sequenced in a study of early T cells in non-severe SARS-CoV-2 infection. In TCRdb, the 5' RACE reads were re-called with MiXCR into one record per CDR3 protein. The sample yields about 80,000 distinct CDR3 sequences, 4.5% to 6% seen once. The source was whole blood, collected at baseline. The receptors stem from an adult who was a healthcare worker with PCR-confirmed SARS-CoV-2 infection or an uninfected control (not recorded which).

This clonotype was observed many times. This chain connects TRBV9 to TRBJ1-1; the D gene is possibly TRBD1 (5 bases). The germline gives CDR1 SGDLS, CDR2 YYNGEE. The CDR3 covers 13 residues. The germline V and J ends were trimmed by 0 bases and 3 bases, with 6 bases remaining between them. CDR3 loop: CASSVEGYTEAFF. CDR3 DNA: TGTGCCAGCAGCGTAGAGGGGTACACTGAAGCTTTCTTT.

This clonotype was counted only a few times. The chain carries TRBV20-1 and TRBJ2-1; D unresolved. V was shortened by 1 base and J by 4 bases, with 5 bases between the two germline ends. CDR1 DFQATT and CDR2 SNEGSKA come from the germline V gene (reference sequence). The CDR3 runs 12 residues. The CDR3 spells CSARGPYNEQFF. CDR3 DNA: TGCAGTGCTAGAGGTCCATACAATGAGCAGTTCTTC.

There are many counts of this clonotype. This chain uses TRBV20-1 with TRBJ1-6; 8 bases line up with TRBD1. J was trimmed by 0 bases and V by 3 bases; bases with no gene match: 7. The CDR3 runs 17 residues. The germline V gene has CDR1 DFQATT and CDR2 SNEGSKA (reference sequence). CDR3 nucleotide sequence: TGCAGTGCTAGCGTGGGACAGGCAAGCTCCTATAATTCACCCCTCCACTTT. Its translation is CSASVGQASSYNSPLHF.

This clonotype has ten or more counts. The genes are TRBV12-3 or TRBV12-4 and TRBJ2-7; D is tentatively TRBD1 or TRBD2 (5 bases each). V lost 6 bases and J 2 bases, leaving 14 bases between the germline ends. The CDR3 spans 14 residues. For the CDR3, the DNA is TGTGCCAGCAGCGCCGGGGCTTTACCCTACGAGCAGTACTTC. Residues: CASSAGALPYEQYF.

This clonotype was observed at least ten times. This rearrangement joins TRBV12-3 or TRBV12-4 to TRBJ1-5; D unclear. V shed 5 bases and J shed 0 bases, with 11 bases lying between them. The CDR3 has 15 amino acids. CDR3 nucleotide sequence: TGTGCCAGCAGTCGATGGGAGAATAGCAATCAGCCCCAGCATTTT. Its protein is CASSRWENSNQPQHF.

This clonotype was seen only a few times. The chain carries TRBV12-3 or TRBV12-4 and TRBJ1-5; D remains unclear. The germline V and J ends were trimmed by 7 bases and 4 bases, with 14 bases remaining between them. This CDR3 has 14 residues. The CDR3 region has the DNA TGTGCCAGCATAAAACGGGGTTTAAATCAGCCCCAGCATTTT. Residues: CASIKRGLNQPQHF.

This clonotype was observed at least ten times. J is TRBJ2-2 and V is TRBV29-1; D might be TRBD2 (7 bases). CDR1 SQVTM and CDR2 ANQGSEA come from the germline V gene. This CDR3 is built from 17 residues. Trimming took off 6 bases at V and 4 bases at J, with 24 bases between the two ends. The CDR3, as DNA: TGCAGCGTCCTCGTCCACAGGGCGGGGGCGGTCACCGGGGAGCTGTTTTTT. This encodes CSVLVHRAGAVTGELFF.

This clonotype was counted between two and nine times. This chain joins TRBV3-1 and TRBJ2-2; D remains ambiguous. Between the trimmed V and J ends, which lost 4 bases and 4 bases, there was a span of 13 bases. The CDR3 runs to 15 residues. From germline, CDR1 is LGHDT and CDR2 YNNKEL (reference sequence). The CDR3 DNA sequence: TGTGCCAGCAGCCGACCATCACAGAGCACCGGGGAGCTGTTTTTT. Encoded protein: CASSRPSQSTGELFF.

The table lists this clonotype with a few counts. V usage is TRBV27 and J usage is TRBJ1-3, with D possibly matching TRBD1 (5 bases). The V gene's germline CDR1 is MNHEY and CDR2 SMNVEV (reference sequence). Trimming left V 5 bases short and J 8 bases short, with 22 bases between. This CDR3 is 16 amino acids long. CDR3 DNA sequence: TGTGCCAGCAGTGGTATCGGGACGCCCGGCTCGGACACCATATATTTT. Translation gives CASSGIGTPGSDTIYF.

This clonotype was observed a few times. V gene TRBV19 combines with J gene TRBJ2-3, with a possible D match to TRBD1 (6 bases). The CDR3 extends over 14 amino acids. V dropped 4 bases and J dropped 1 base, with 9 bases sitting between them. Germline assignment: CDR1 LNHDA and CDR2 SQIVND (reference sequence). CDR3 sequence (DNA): TGTGCCAGTAGTACTCAGGGGCGCACAGATACGCAGTATTTT. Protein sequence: CASSTQGRTDTQYF. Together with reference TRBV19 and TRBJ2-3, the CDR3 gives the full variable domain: DGGITQSPKYLFRKEGQNVTLSCEQNLNHDAMYWYRQDPGQGLRLIYYSQIVNDFQKGDIAEGYSVSREKKESFPLTVTSAQKNPTAFYLCASSTQGRTDTQYFGPGTRLTVL.

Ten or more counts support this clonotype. CDR3 sequence (DNA): TGCGCCAGCAGCGCCCAGACAGGGTTTAAGGAGACCCAGTACTTC. This sequence encodes CASSAQTGFKETQYF. The V gene is TRBV5-1, the J gene TRBJ2-5, with 7 bases that match TRBD1. The CDR3 has 15 residues. After removal of 4 bases from V and 5 bases from J, the junction contained 11 bases not matched to a gene. Germline V lookup: CDR1 SGHRS, CDR2 YFSETQ. Full variable domain (outside the CDR3, taken from reference TRBV5-1 and TRBJ2-5): KAGVTQTPRYLIKTRGQQVTLSCSPISGHRSVSWYQQTPGQGLQFLFEYFSETQRNKGNFPGRFSGRQFSNSRSEMNVSTLELGDSALYLCASSAQTGFKETQYFGPGTRLLVL.

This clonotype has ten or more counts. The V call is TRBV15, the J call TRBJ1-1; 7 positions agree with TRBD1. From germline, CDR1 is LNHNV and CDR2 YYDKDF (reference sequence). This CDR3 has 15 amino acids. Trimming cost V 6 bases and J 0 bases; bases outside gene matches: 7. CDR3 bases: TGTGCCACCAGTCCAGGGGGTGGGCTGAACACTGAAGCTTTCTTT. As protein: CATSPGGGLNTEAFF.

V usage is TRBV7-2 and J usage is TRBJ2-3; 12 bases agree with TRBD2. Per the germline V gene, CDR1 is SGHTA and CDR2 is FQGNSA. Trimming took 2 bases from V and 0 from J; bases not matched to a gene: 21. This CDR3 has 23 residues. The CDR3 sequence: CASSLSLGLAGHPQLTSTDTQYF. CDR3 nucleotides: TGTGCCAGCAGCTTATCCCTTGGACTAGCGGGACACCCTCAACTAACTAGCACAGATACGCAGTATTTT.

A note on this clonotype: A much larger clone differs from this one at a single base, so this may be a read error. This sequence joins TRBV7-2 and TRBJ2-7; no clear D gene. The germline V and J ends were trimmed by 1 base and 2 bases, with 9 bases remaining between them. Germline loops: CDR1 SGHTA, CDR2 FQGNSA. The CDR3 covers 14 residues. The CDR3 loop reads CASSLVGTTYEQYF. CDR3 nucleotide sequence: TGTGCCAGCAGCTTAGTGGGCACCACCTACGAGCAGTACTTC.

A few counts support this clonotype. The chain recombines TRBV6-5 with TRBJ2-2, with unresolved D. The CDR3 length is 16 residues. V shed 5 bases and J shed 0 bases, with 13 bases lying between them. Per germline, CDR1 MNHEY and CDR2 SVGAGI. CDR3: CASSPLTLANTGELFF. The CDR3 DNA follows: TGTGCCAGCAGTCCCCTGACCCTCGCGAACACCGGGGAGCTGTTTTTT.

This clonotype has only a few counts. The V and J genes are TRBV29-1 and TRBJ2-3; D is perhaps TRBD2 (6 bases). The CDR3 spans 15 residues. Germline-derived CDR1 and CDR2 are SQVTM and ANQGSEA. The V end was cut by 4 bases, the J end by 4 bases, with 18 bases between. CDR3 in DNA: TGCAGCGTTGCCGCGACTACTAGGAGGGCAGATACGCAGTATTTT. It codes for CSVAATTRRADTQYF.

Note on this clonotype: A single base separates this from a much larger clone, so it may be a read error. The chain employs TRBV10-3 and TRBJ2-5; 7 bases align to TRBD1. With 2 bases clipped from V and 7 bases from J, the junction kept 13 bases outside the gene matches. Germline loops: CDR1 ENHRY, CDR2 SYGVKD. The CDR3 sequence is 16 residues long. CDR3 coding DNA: TGTGCCATCAGTGAGGTCTATACAGGGGCAGCAAGGACCCAGTACTTC. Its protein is CAISEVYTGAARTQYF.

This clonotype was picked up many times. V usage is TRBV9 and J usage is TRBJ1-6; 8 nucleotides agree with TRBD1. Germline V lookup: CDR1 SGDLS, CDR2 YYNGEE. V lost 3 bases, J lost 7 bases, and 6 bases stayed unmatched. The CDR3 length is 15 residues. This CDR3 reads CASSGGQGRNSPLHF. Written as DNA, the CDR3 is TGTGCCAGCAGCGGAGGACAGGGCCGGAATTCACCCCTCCACTTT.